The 25 T cell receptor beta chains reported below all come from one sample, sequenced in a study of T cells in Graves' hyperthyroidism and ophthalmopathy. Researchers took RNA transcripts and amplified the TCR beta CDR3 regions from them. HTBI primers drove first-round RT-PCR of the TCR CDR3. One entry per CDR3 protein, called by TCRdb with MiXCR from the multiplex PCR reads. Counted here are 600,000 to 700,000 distinct CDR3 sequences, roughly 14% occurring once; the ten biggest clones make up about 4.5%. Source material: blood. All receptors derive from a woman aged 40 to 50 with Graves' ophthalmopathy.

There are many counts of this clonotype. The chain carries TRBV12-3 or TRBV12-4 and TRBJ1-1; no definite D call. There are 14 residues in the CDR3. V gave up 7 bases and J gave up 1 base, with 13 bases separating them. CDR3: CASKPSGANTEAFF. CDR3 DNA: TGTGCCAGCAAACCGTCCGGAGCGAACACTGAAGCTTTCTTT.

This clonotype has a count of ten or more. This sequence joins TRBV12-3 or TRBV12-4 and TRBJ1-5, with D possibly matching TRBD1 (5 bases). The germline V and J ends were trimmed by 3 bases and 5 bases, with 8 bases remaining between them. The CDR3 is 13 amino acids. This chain's CDR3 is CASSLGEDQPQHF. CDR3 DNA sequence: TGTGCCAGCAGTTTGGGGGAGGATCAGCCCCAGCATTTT.

In this sample, this clonotype turned up many times. The chain recombines TRBV19 with TRBJ2-6; D perhaps matches TRBD2 (5 bases). The V end lost 7 bases, the J end lost 3 bases, and 7 bases lay between the germline ends. CDR3 length equals 13 residues. Germline lookup yields CDR1 LNHDA and CDR2 SQIVND (reference sequence). The CDR3 DNA sequence: TGTGCCAGTATGGCGGGTGGGGCCAACGTCCTGACTTTC. As protein: CASMAGGANVLTF.

The genes are TRBV5-4 and TRBJ2-2, with TRBD1 as a possible D gene (7 bases). V dropped 2 bases and J dropped 3 bases, with 11 bases sitting between them. This CDR3 region has 15 residues. Germline assignment: CDR1 SGHNT and CDR2 YYREEE (reference sequence). This chain's CDR3 is CASSFLRGDTGELFF. In DNA form, the CDR3 reads TGTGCCAGCAGCTTTCTCAGGGGGGACACCGGGGAGCTGTTTTTT. Filled out from reference TRBV5-4 and TRBJ2-2, the complete variable domain reads ETGVTQSPTHLIKTRGQQVTLRCSSQSGHNTVSWYQQALGQGPQFIFQYYREEENGRGNFPPRFSGLQFPNYSSELNVNALELDDSALYLCASSFLRGDTGELFFGEGSRLTVL.

This clonotype was observed a few times. The chain couples TRBV29-1 to TRBJ2-2; 8 bases match TRBD2. The CDR3 is 14 amino acids. The junction had 5 bases not matched to a gene; V was cut back by 4 bases and J by 4 bases. Per germline, CDR1 SQVTM and CDR2 ANQGSEA. CDR3 DNA sequence: TGCAGCGTTGGGACTAGCAAGTCCACCGGGGAGCTGTTTTTT. It is translated as CSVGTSKSTGELFF.

This rearrangement joins TRBV20-1 to TRBJ2-2; D ambiguous. Trimming shortened V by 1 base and J by 4 bases, and 13 bases separated the two germline ends. The CDR3 has 15 amino acids. Looked up from germline, CDR1 is DFQATT and CDR2 is SNEGSKA (reference sequence). CDR3 bases: TGCAGTGCTAGAGCTGGCCAGGTCGGCACCGGGGAGCTGTTTTTT. Its translation is CSARAGQVGTGELFF.

This clonotype appeared many times. The V gene is TRBV6-1, the J gene TRBJ1-2; D gene unclear. V lost 6 bases, J lost 4 bases, and 15 bases lay in between. CDR1 MNHNS and CDR2 SASEGT come from the germline V gene. CDR3 length: 14 residues. CDR3 nucleotides: TGTGCCAGCAGAGGACCCGGGATGGGCTATGGCTACACCTTC. The encoded protein is CASRGPGMGYGYTF.

The chain carries TRBV9 and TRBJ2-2, with TRBD2 identical over 8 bases. Trimming at V came to 0 bases and at J to 0 bases, leaving 4 bases not matched to a gene. The germline CDR1 and CDR2 sequences are SGDLS and YYNGEE. This CDR3 contains 17 residues. This chain's CDR3 is CASSVGGGRPNTGELFF. CDR3 sequence (DNA): TGTGCCAGCAGCGTAGGGGGCGGGAGGCCGAACACCGGGGAGCTGTTTTTT.

This clonotype was seen ten or more times. This rearrangement joins TRBV7-9 to TRBJ1-1, with D unclear. Deletions cut 5 bases from V and 0 bases from J, with 10 bases between. CDR3 size: 14 residues. CDR1 is SEHNR and CDR2 is FQNEAQ in the germline V gene (reference sequence). In nucleotides, the CDR3 is TGTGCCAGCAGCCAAGGGCTACTGAACACTGAAGCTTTCTTT. This gives the protein CASSQGLLNTEAFF.

This clonotype was recorded at least ten times. The V gene is TRBV6-2 or TRBV6-3, the J gene TRBJ1-5, with D possibly being TRBD1 (5 bases). The V gene lost 6 bases and the J gene lost 2 bases, with 17 bases spanning the gap. The germline V gene has CDR1 MNHEY and CDR2 SVGEGT. The CDR3 is 16 residues long. CDR3 in DNA: TGTGCCAGCAGCAGGTCCGGGACCTGGGGCAATCAGCCCCAGCATTTT. Protein product: CASSRSGTWGNQPQHF.

The table lists this clonotype with many counts. This sequence joins TRBV24-1 and TRBJ1-2; the match to TRBD1 covers 12 bases. Germline assignment: CDR1 KGHDR and CDR2 SFDVKD. CDR3 length: 17 residues. V lost 3 bases, J lost 7 bases, and 11 bases stayed unmatched. This CDR3 reads CATSDDRDRGPRGGYTF. Written as DNA, the CDR3 is TGTGCCACCAGTGATGACCGGGACAGGGGGCCGAGGGGTGGCTACACCTTC.

This clonotype was observed at least ten times. V gene TRBV3-1 combines with J gene TRBJ2-5; D is unresolved. Germline V lookup: CDR1 LGHDT, CDR2 YNNKEL (reference sequence). V lost 4 bases, J lost 0 bases, and 12 bases lay in between. This CDR3 is 15 amino acids long. DNA of the CDR3: TGTGCCAGCAGCCCCTATGGCCAGTACCAAGAGACCCAGTACTTC. It yields the protein CASSPYGQYQETQYF.

This clonotype was observed many times. The V and J genes are TRBV6-5 and TRBJ2-7; D uncertain. Trimming pared 1 base from V and 6 bases from J, leaving 10 bases between. Germline values: CDR1 MNHEY, CDR2 SVGAGI. The CDR3 is 13 residues long. Written as DNA, the CDR3 is TGTGCCAGCAGTTACTTCCACGTGCGCGAGCAGTACTTC. This sequence encodes CASSYFHVREQYF.

This clonotype was counted many times. The rearrangement joins TRBV7-9 to TRBJ2-7; a possible D gene is TRBD1 (6 bases). Germline CDR1 reads SEHNR; CDR2 reads FQNEAQ (reference sequence). V was shortened by 5 bases and J by 5 bases, with 13 bases between the two germline ends. The CDR3 consists of 13 residues. The CDR3 is CASSPVGTNEQYF. CDR3 bases: TGTGCCAGCAGCCCGGTCGGGACAAACGAGCAGTACTTC.

This clonotype was picked up a small number of times. This chain links TRBV27 with TRBJ1-4; possibly TRBD1 for D (5 bases). This CDR3 has 15 amino acids. Germline CDR1 is MNHEY and CDR2 is SMNVEV (reference sequence). V was clipped by 2 bases and J by 7 bases, with 14 bases between them. The CDR3 here is CASSLGWAGGEKLFF. CDR3 nucleotide sequence: TGTGCCAGCAGTTTAGGGTGGGCCGGGGGTGAAAAACTGTTTTTT.

V is TRBV9 and J is TRBJ2-7; 7 bases are shared with TRBD1. CDR1 and CDR2 from the germline V gene are SGDLS and YYNGEE. V was pared by 0 bases and J by 7 bases, with 4 bases of the junction left unmatched. The CDR3 extends over 13 amino acids. The CDR3 spells CASSVGQGWEQYF. In nucleotides, the CDR3 is TGTGCCAGCAGCGTAGGACAGGGCTGGGAGCAGTACTTC.

This clonotype has more than one count but fewer than ten. This rearrangement joins TRBV30 to TRBJ2-1; tentatively, D is TRBD1 (6 bases). The CDR3 length is 14 residues. Between the trimmed V and J ends, which lost 4 bases and 7 bases, there was a span of 17 bases. Per the germline V gene, CDR1 is GTSNPN and CDR2 is SVGIG (reference sequence). In DNA form, the CDR3 reads TGTGCCTGGACAAAGGACAGTATAAGGAATGAGCAGTTCTTC. The encoded protein is CAWTKDSIRNEQFF.

This clonotype was found many times. The V and J genes are TRBV6-5 and TRBJ2-7; a possible D gene is TRBD2 (6 bases). CDR3 size: 16 residues. The V gene's germline CDR1 is MNHEY and CDR2 SVGAGI. Trimming left V 7 bases short and J 4 bases short, with 23 bases between. CDR3 sequence: CASNWGGYTPQYEQYF. The DNA for the CDR3 is TGTGCCAGCAATTGGGGAGGCTATACTCCCCAATACGAGCAGTACTTC.

This rearrangement joins TRBV6-2 or TRBV6-3 to TRBJ2-3; D might be TRBD1 or TRBD2, each matching 5 bases. This CDR3 contains 16 residues. CDR1 is MNHEY, CDR2 SVGEGT, per germline. Trimming cost V 0 bases and J 3 bases, with 13 bases left between them. The CDR3, as DNA: TGTGCCAGCAGTTACTCGTTGGGGGTGAATACAGATACGCAGTATTTT. Translation: CASSYSLGVNTDTQYF.

The chain couples TRBV6-5 to TRBJ2-5, with 8 bases matching TRBD2. The CDR3 sequence is 15 residues long. Germline V lookup: CDR1 MNHEY, CDR2 SVGAGI. V was pared by 2 bases and J by 1 base, with 3 bases of the junction left unmatched. The CDR3 bases are TGTGCCAGCAGTTACCGCAGCGGGAGCCAAGAGACCCAGTACTTC. As protein: CASSYRSGSQETQYF.

This clonotype was detected many times. This rearrangement joins TRBV24-1 to TRBJ1-2, with D perhaps TRBD1 (5 bases). This CDR3 is 14 amino acids long. V was clipped by 4 bases and J by 4 bases, with 12 bases between them. CDR1 and CDR2 from the germline V gene are KGHDR and SFDVKD. This CDR3 is CATSEGVIGYGYTF. The DNA of the CDR3 is TGTGCCACCAGTGAAGGGGTTATTGGCTATGGCTACACCTTC.

This clonotype was seen many times. The CDR3 region is CASRKSGGNIGLGLDTEAFF. The CDR3 bases are TGTGCCAGCAGAAAAAGCGGCGGGAATATCGGTTTGGGCCTTGACACTGAAGCTTTCTTT. The rearrangement uses TRBV6-5 and TRBJ1-1, with unresolved D. This CDR3 comprises 20 residues. Per the germline V gene, CDR1 is MNHEY and CDR2 is SVGAGI. V lost 6 bases and J lost 3, with 32 bases in between.

This clonotype has at least ten counts. The chain is built from TRBV9 and TRBJ2-2, with 8 bases fitting TRBD1. Germline CDR1 and CDR2: SGDLS and YYNGEE. J gave up 3 bases and V 1 base, and 14 bases lay outside the gene matches. This CDR3 spans 19 amino acids. The CDR3 DNA follows: TGTGCCAGCAGCGTAACCAATCGACAGGGGCAGGGGGACACCGGGGAGCTGTTTTTT. This gives the protein CASSVTNRQGQGDTGELFF.

This clonotype was found many times. The chain combines TRBV5-1 with TRBJ2-2; D is perhaps TRBD1 (5 bases). The CDR3 extends over 15 amino acids. Looked up from germline, CDR1 is SGHRS and CDR2 is YFSETQ. Trimming took off 0 bases at V and 1 base at J, with 7 bases between the two ends. CDR3 nucleotide sequence: TGCGCCAGCAGCTTGGGACAGATGAACACCGGGGAGCTGTTTTTT. As protein: CASSLGQMNTGELFF.

This clonotype was counted many times. CDR3 nucleotides: TGTGCTAGTGGAGGGCCCAGGGGGGAGCTGTTTTTT. Translation gives CASGGPRGELFF. The chain joins TRBV12-5 to TRBJ2-2, with D uncertain. This CDR3 region has 12 residues. The germline V and J ends were trimmed by 6 bases and 8 bases, with 10 bases remaining between them. CDR1 is LGHNT, CDR2 FRNRAP, per germline. The entire variable domain, with the rest obtained from reference TRBV12-5 and TRBJ2-2, is as follows: DARVTQTPRHKVTEMGQEVTMRCQPILGHNTVFWYRQTMMQGLELLAYFRNRAPLDDSGMPKDRFSAEMPDATLATLKIQPSEPRDSAVYFCASGGPRGELFFGEGSRLTVL.